The 22 T cell receptor beta chains below were found in one sample sequenced in a study of immune evolution from preneoplasia to lung adenocarcinoma. Measured with immunoSEQ multiplex PCR; TCRdb has only the in-frame clones, and not every one. The sample consists of about 41,000 clones, more than 60% of them appearing once. What was sequenced was FFPE invasive lung adenocarcinoma tissue. The receptor source for this set is a person in their 60s with lung adenocarcinoma.

This clone was seen more than once but under ten times. The V call is TRBV27, the J call TRBJ2-1, with D perhaps TRBD2 (5 bases). V was pared by 5 bases and J by 0 bases, with 11 bases between. Germline values: CDR1 MNHEY, CDR2 SMNVEV (reference sequence). The CDR3 length is 15 residues. The CDR3 nucleotides are TGTGCCAGCAGTCCTACTAGAATCTCCTACAATGAGCAGTTCTTC. Protein sequence: CASSPTRISYNEQFF.

The V call is TRBV6-1, the J call TRBJ2-7; D is unresolved. CDR1 MNHNS and CDR2 SASEGT come from the germline V gene. The ends were cut back, 0 bases at V and 6 bases at J, with 9 bases in the middle. The CDR3 has 13 residues. CDR3 amino acids: CASSEAPESEQYF. In DNA, the CDR3 is TGTGCCAGCAGTGAAGCGCCGGAATCCGAGCAGTACTTC.

This chain joins TRBV7-3 and TRBJ2-1; the match to TRBD1 covers 8 bases. Trimming at V came to 5 bases and at J to 10 bases, leaving 13 bases not matched to a gene. The CDR3 runs to 15 residues. From germline, CDR1 is SGHTA and CDR2 FQGTGA. The CDR3 sequence: CASSQDRGLGGEQFF. CDR3 bases: TGTGCCAGCAGCCAAGACAGGGGCCTTGGGGGGGAGCAGTTCTTC.

This clone was seen more than once but under ten times. This rearrangement joins TRBV7-6 to TRBJ2-7; no firm D call. This CDR3 is 12 amino acids long. The V end lost 5 bases, the J end lost 3 bases, and 8 bases lay between the germline ends. Germline-derived CDR1 and CDR2 are SGHVS and FNYEAQ. The CDR3 DNA sequence: TGTGCCAGCAGCCCGTCGGGCTACGAGCAGTACTTC. As protein: CASSPSGYEQYF.

The chain uses TRBV18 and TRBJ1-1, with 8 bases aligning to TRBD1. Trimming removed 6 bases from V and 1 base from J; junction bases left unmatched: 4. This CDR3 is 14 amino acids long. CDR1 KGHSH and CDR2 LQKENI come from the germline V gene. CDR3 nucleotides: TGTGCCAGCTCCTACGACAGGGGGAACACTGAAGCTTTCTTT. Residues: CASSYDRGNTEAFF.

This chain joins TRBV11-2 and TRBJ1-1; no definite D call. V was trimmed by 4 bases and J by 1 base, leaving 16 bases between them. The CDR3 extends over 16 amino acids. Germline CDR1 and CDR2: SGHAT and FQNNGV. CDR3 sequence reads: CASSSTAWGENTEAFF. CDR3 bases: TGTGCCAGCAGCTCCACCGCTTGGGGAGAGAACACTGAAGCTTTCTTT.

This clone is categorized as medium-sized. The chain joins TRBV7-6 to TRBJ2-2, with a weak D call TRBD1 (5 bases). The CDR3 spans 17 residues. Trimming cost V 5 bases and J 2 bases, with 18 bases left between them. CDR1 and CDR2 (germline): SGHVS, FNYEAQ. The CDR3 DNA follows: TGTGCCAGCAGCCCATGGGGCGGAGAGTCTAACACCGGGGAGCTGTTTTTT. Amino acids: CASSPWGGESNTGELFF. The whole variable domain, filled in from reference TRBV7-6 and TRBJ2-2, reads GAGVSQSPRYKVTKRGQDVALRCDPISGHVSLYWYRQALGQGPEFLTYFNYEAQQDKSGLPNDRFSAERPEGSISTLTIQRTEQRDSAMYRCASSPWGGESNTGELFFGEGSRLTVL.

The rearrangement uses TRBV30 and TRBJ1-6; D is unclear. Between the trimmed V and J ends, which lost 4 bases and 0 bases, there was a span of 10 bases. The CDR3 is 15 amino acids. Germline V CDR1 and CDR2: GTSNPN, SVGIG (reference sequence). The chain's CDR3 is CAWKPMGSYNSPLHF. Written as DNA, the CDR3 is TGTGCCTGGAAACCCATGGGCTCCTATAATTCACCCCTCCACTTT.

This rearrangement joins TRBV5-1 to TRBJ1-5; the D gene is possibly TRBD1 (5 bases). The CDR3 consists of 13 residues. Germline lookup yields CDR1 SGHRS and CDR2 YFSETQ. Trimming pared 4 bases from V and 7 bases from J, leaving 12 bases between. The CDR3 reads CASSQAGPQPQHF. The CDR3 DNA reads TGCGCCAGCAGCCAAGCGGGGCCCCAGCCCCAGCATTTT.

This clone occurred a few times. The chain joins TRBV7-9 to TRBJ1-2; D is unresolved. In germline, CDR1 is SEHNR, CDR2 FQNEAQ (reference sequence). This CDR3 contains 16 residues. With 3 bases removed from V and 8 bases from J, the gap between germline ends came to 22 bases. The CDR3 nucleotides are TGTGCCAGCAGCTTGTCGTTTTGGGGAGGCCTGGACGGCTACACCTTC. As protein: CASSLSFWGGLDGYTF.

The chain carries TRBV2 and TRBJ1-1; TRBD1 might be the D (6 bases). Deletions cut 4 bases from V and 5 bases from J, with 8 bases between. The V gene's germline CDR1 is SNHLY and CDR2 FYNNEI. The CDR3 runs 12 residues. CDR3 in amino acids: CASSARGTEAFF. For the CDR3, the DNA is TGTGCCAGCAGTGCTAGGGGGACTGAAGCTTTCTTT.

The chain is built from TRBV28 and TRBJ1-5; 8 bases fit TRBD1. V lost 6 bases, J lost 6 bases, and 4 bases stayed unmatched. The CDR3 has 13 amino acids. Germline CDR1 reads MDHEN; CDR2 reads SYDVKM. The CDR3 DNA reads TGTGCCAGCAGGGCAGGGGGCGGTCAGCCCCAGCATTTT. As protein: CASRAGGGQPQHF. Together with reference TRBV28 and TRBJ1-5, the CDR3 gives the full variable domain: DVKVTQSSRYLVKRTGEKVFLECVQDMDHENMFWYRQDPGLGLRLIYFSYDVKMKEKGDIPEGYSVSREKKERFSLILESASTNQTSMYLCASRAGGGQPQHFGDGTRLSIL.

This chain connects TRBV5-1 to TRBJ2-1; TRBD2 aligns across 9 bases. Losses at the gene ends were 6 bases for V and 7 bases for J; bases not matched to a gene: 8. This CDR3 spans 14 amino acids. Germline lookup yields CDR1 SGHRS and CDR2 YFSETQ. As DNA, the CDR3 is TGCGCCAGCACGGCGGGAGGGGGTAAGAATGAGCAGTTCTTC. Protein: CASTAGGGKNEQFF.

The gene calls are TRBV28 and TRBJ2-1, with 10 bases lining up with TRBD2. Trimming cost V 2 bases and J 8 bases; bases outside gene matches: 3. In germline, CDR1 is MDHEN, CDR2 SYDVKM. This CDR3 has 14 amino acids. The CDR3 DNA sequence: TGTGCCAGCAGTTTACTAGCGGGAGCACATGAGCAGTTCTTC. Translation: CASSLLAGAHEQFF.

The V call is TRBV11-2, the J call TRBJ2-2, with no clear D. The CDR3 length is 14 residues. From germline, CDR1 is SGHAT and CDR2 FQNNGV. V was trimmed by 7 bases and J by 4 bases, leaving 13 bases between them. CDR3 amino acids: CASTLTLGTGELFF. In DNA form, the CDR3 reads TGTGCCAGCACCCTGACGTTGGGCACCGGGGAGCTGTTTTTT.

The CDR3 protein is CASSLVIGEGRTEAFF. The CDR3 nucleotides are TGTGCCAGCAGCTTAGTTATTGGGGAGGGACGCACTGAAGCTTTCTTT. The chain combines TRBV7-2 with TRBJ1-1; perhaps TRBD1 as D (5 bases). The V gene lost 1 base and the J gene lost 4 bases, with 16 bases spanning the gap. The CDR3 length is 16 residues. Germline V gene data show CDR1 as SGHTA and CDR2 as FQGNSA.

J is TRBJ2-3 and V is TRBV6-4, with D unresolved. Per germline, CDR1 MRHNA and CDR2 SNTAGT. The V gene lost 8 bases and the J gene lost 2 bases, with 11 bases spanning the gap. The length of the CDR3 is 13 residues. CDR3 coding DNA: TGTGCCAGCTCTCGGCAGGACACAGATACGCAGTATTTT. Protein sequence: CASSRQDTDTQYF.

V usage is TRBV18 and J usage is TRBJ2-3, with a tentative D call TRBD1 (5 bases). This CDR3 region has 16 residues. In germline, CDR1 is KGHSH, CDR2 LQKENI. The V and J ends lost 3 bases and 1 base respectively, with 14 bases between them. Written as DNA, the CDR3 is TGTGCCAGCTCACCGCCAGGGTCCACGCGCACAGATACGCAGTATTTT. The encoded protein is CASSPPGSTRTDTQYF.

The rearrangement links TRBV5-5 to TRBJ2-7, with a weak D call TRBD1 (6 bases). Deletions cut 4 bases from V and 3 bases from J, with 17 bases between. CDR3 length equals 15 residues. In germline, CDR1 is SGHKS, CDR2 YYEKEE (reference sequence). The CDR3 spells CASSTIRDTIYEQYF. The CDR3 DNA reads TGTGCCAGCAGCACTATCCGGGACACAATCTACGAGCAGTACTTC.

The rearrangement joins TRBV5-1 to TRBJ2-7; 7 positions agree with TRBD1. The CDR3 covers 15 residues. V lost 0 bases to trimming and J lost 6 bases; unmatched junction nucleotides: 9. Germline CDR1 SGHRS, CDR2 YFSETQ. In DNA, the CDR3 is TGCGCCAGCAGCTTGGAAGGTACAGGGGACCTCGAGCAGTACTTC. This encodes CASSLEGTGDLEQYF.

V is TRBV7-9 and J is TRBJ2-7; TRBD1 agrees at 7 bases. CDR3 length equals 13 residues. The J segment lost 3 bases and the V segment lost 5 bases, leaving 4 bases of the junction unmatched. The V gene's germline CDR1 is SEHNR and CDR2 FQNEAQ (reference sequence). CDR3 in DNA: TGTGCCAGCAGCCTATCAGGGGGCTACGAGCAGTACTTC. Translated: CASSLSGGYEQYF.

This chain joins TRBV6-6 and TRBJ2-7; maybe TRBD1 (6 bases). The ends were cut back, 6 bases at V and 0 bases at J, with 15 bases in the middle. The CDR3 is 15 residues long. The germline CDR1 and CDR2 sequences are MNHNY and SVGAGI (reference sequence). CDR3 amino acids: CASRGIDRSSYEQYF. The CDR3 DNA is TGTGCCAGCAGGGGGATCGACAGGAGCTCCTACGAGCAGTACTTC.